This TCR beta chain is from a study of T cells in Graves' hyperthyroidism and ophthalmopathy. The CDR3 covers 14 residues. Germline lookup yields CDR1 SGHKS and CDR2 YYEKEE (reference sequence). Trimming left V 1 base short and J 2 bases short, with 10 bases between. The table lists this clonotype with many counts. Its antigen is not identified. Study results and limitations: Most thyroid clonotypes expanded above 0.001 appeared in blood too. Classification by a 13 V-J model distinguished ophthalmopathy from stable hyperthyroidism.

RNA transcripts yielded amplified TCR beta CDR3 regions. Carried out on the TCR CDR3, a first-round RT-PCR used the HTBI primer set. TCRdb re-called the multiplex PCR reads through MiXCR, storing one row per CDR3 protein. The sample lists nearly 600,000 distinct CDR3 sequences, about 14% occurring once. Sequencing was performed on blood. The V call is TRBV5-5, the J call TRBJ2-7; D remains ambiguous. This receptor was obtained from a young woman with Graves' ophthalmopathy. The CDR3 nucleotides are TGTGCCAGCAGCTTGTCCACCGCCCCCTACGAGCAGTACTTC. Protein sequence: CASSLSTAPYEQYF. The full variable domain, its missing parts supplied by reference TRBV5-5 and TRBJ2-7, is DAGVTQSPTHLIKTRGQQVTLRCSPISGHKSVSWYQQVLGQGPQFIFQYYEKEERGRGNFPDRFSARQFPNYSSELNVNALLLGDSALYLCASSLSTAPYEQYFGPGTRLTVT.